A single sample is the source of the 23 T cell receptor beta chains below, sequenced in a study of technical replicates of blood from several donors. The repertoire was sequenced with immunoSEQ multiplex PCR; TCRdb's copy has only in-frame clones and lacks some. The table lists about 97,000 clones, about 96% of them singletons, with about 0.35% in the top ten. Specimen: T cells isolated from PBMCs. These receptors were collected from a human donor in good health.

V gene TRBV11-2 combines with J gene TRBJ1-2; D remains unclear. The germline V and J ends were trimmed by 0 bases and 8 bases, with 10 bases remaining between them. Germline CDR1 and CDR2: SGHAT and FQNNGV. The CDR3 is 13 residues long. The CDR3 DNA follows: TGTGCCAGCAGCTTAGATCGCGGCGGCGGCTACACCTTC. Protein: CASSLDRGGGYTF.

The chain uses TRBV6-1 and TRBJ2-7, with D unresolved. Between the trimmed V and J ends, which lost 3 bases and 2 bases, there was a span of 8 bases. The germline gives CDR1 MNHNS, CDR2 SASEGT. CDR3 length: 13 amino acids. CDR3 in DNA: TGTGCCAGCAGTGAGTGGCGGACCTACGAGCAGTACTTC. Translating it yields CASSEWRTYEQYF.

The chain joins TRBV5-1 to TRBJ2-5, with TRBD1 identical over 7 bases. The germline V gene encodes CDR1 SGHRS and CDR2 YFSETQ. Unmatched junction bases numbered 16, after V lost 3 bases and J lost 5 bases. The CDR3 totals 17 residues. The CDR3 loop is CASSSTFTDRFLETQYF. The CDR3 DNA sequence: TGCGCCAGCAGCTCCACCTTCACGGACAGGTTCCTTGAGACCCAGTACTTC. Based on the CDR3 plus reference TRBV5-1 and TRBJ2-5, the full variable domain is KAGVTQTPRYLIKTRGQQVTLSCSPISGHRSVSWYQQTPGQGLQFLFEYFSETQRNKGNFPGRFSGRQFSNSRSEMNVSTLELGDSALYLCASSSTFTDRFLETQYFGPGTRLLVL.

The V gene is TRBV13, the J gene TRBJ2-7, with 7 bases that match TRBD1. Germline assignment: CDR1 PRHDT and CDR2 FYEKMQ (reference sequence). J gave up 4 bases and V 5 bases, and 5 bases lay outside the gene matches. This CDR3 contains 13 residues. The CDR3 DNA is TGTGCCAGCAGCGGGGACAGAAAGTACGAGCAGTACTTC. This sequence encodes CASSGDRKYEQYF.

The chain uses TRBV6-1 and TRBJ1-4, with D possibly TRBD1 on 5 matching bases. This CDR3 is built from 14 residues. The V end was cut by 10 bases, the J end by 6 bases, with 18 bases between. Looked up from germline, CDR1 is MNHNS and CDR2 is SASEGT. For the CDR3, the DNA is TGTGCCACCGGGGCCCGGGGGTATGATGAAAAACTGTTTTTT. It specifies CATGARGYDEKLFF.

V gene TRBV7-2 combines with J gene TRBJ1-5, with a tentative D call TRBD1 (6 bases). Per the germline V gene, CDR1 is SGHTA and CDR2 is FQGNSA. The CDR3 spans 15 residues. V was trimmed by 5 bases and J by 7 bases, leaving 18 bases between them. CDR3: CASSHRGGTRQPQHF. CDR3 bases: TGTGCCAGCAGCCATAGGGGGGGGACTCGACAGCCCCAGCATTTT.

The CDR3 nucleotides are TGTGCCAGCAGTGAGCCGGCTAGCGCCACCTACGAGCAGTACTTC. Protein sequence: CASSEPASATYEQYF. The chain employs TRBV6-1 and TRBJ2-7, with D possibly matching TRBD2 (6 bases). Germline CDR1 MNHNS, CDR2 SASEGT. Deletions cut 3 bases from V and 2 bases from J, with 14 bases between. This CDR3 has 15 amino acids.

The rearrangement joins TRBV20-1 to TRBJ2-1, with unresolved D. CDR1 is DFQATT and CDR2 is SNEGSKA in the germline V gene (reference sequence). The length of the CDR3 is 10 residues. V shed 2 bases and J shed 10 bases, with 6 bases lying between them. The chain's CDR3 is CSARSGEQFF. Written as DNA, the CDR3 is TGCAGTGCTAGATCCGGGGAGCAGTTCTTC.

The rearrangement joins TRBV5-1 to TRBJ2-7, with 11 bases that match TRBD2. Trimming cost V 5 bases and J 4 bases; bases outside gene matches: 8. From germline, CDR1 is SGHRS and CDR2 YFSETQ. This CDR3 is 15 amino acids long. This chain's CDR3 is CASRVGTSGPYEQYF. The DNA of the CDR3 is TGCGCCAGCAGGGTAGGGACTAGCGGACCGTACGAGCAGTACTTC.

This clone is a singleton in its sample. This rearrangement joins TRBV5-1 to TRBJ1-3; 7 nucleotides match TRBD1. CDR3 length equals 14 residues. The trim removed 2 bases at V and 7 bases at J, leaving 6 bases unmatched. In germline, CDR1 is SGHRS, CDR2 YFSETQ. DNA of the CDR3: TGCGCCAGCAGCTTTCCACAGGGGCTCAACACCATATATTTT. It yields the protein CASSFPQGLNTIYF.

V usage is TRBV6-1 and J usage is TRBJ2-3; perhaps TRBD2 as D (5 bases). The CDR3 loop spans 14 amino acids. V gave up 7 bases and J gave up 2 bases, with 13 bases separating them. Germline assignment: CDR1 MNHNS and CDR2 SASEGT. The CDR3 bases are TGTGCCAGCAAGAGGCGCGGGCTCACAGATACGCAGTATTTT. Translating it yields CASKRRGLTDTQYF.

This clone was observed a single time. V usage is TRBV23-1 and J usage is TRBJ1-4; D gene unclear. TRBV23-1 is flagged as an ORF with uncertain function. With 0 bases removed from V and 8 bases from J, the gap between germline ends came to 19 bases. The CDR3 loop spans 17 amino acids. The CDR3 is CASSQSWFEELWEKLFF. The CDR3 DNA sequence: TGCGCCAGCAGTCAATCGTGGTTTGAGGAGCTTTGGGAAAAACTGTTTTTT.

The genes are TRBV5-6 and TRBJ2-1, with 13 bases matching TRBD2. Germline V gives CDR1 SGHDT, CDR2 YYEEEE. The CDR3 sequence is 16 residues long. V trimming: 7 bases; J trimming: 8 bases; junction bases outside the gene matches: 12. The CDR3 DNA is TGTGCCAGCGCAAGCTGGACTAGCGGGAGTCCTGATGAGCAGTTCTTC. Translation: CASASWTSGSPDEQFF.

J is TRBJ2-3 and V is TRBV5-1, with TRBD1 identical over 8 bases. V gave up 4 bases and J gave up 2 bases; unmatched junction bases: 3. The CDR3 sequence is 14 residues long. Germline assignment: CDR1 SGHRS and CDR2 YFSETQ. CDR3 in DNA: TGCGCCAGCAGCCTGGGACAGGCCACAGATACGCAGTATTTT. This gives the protein CASSLGQATDTQYF. The full variable domain, with the rest looked up from reference TRBV5-1 and TRBJ2-3, is KAGVTQTPRYLIKTRGQQVTLSCSPISGHRSVSWYQQTPGQGLQFLFEYFSETQRNKGNFPGRFSGRQFSNSRSEMNVSTLELGDSALYLCASSLGQATDTQYFGPGTRLTVL.

The rearrangement joins TRBV5-1 to TRBJ2-7, with D maybe TRBD1 (6 bases). V lost 2 bases, J lost 0 bases, and 15 bases lay in between. This CDR3 region has 16 residues. Germline V CDR1 and CDR2: SGHRS, YFSETQ. CDR3 in amino acids: CASSFDAGTSSYEQYF. In nucleotides, the CDR3 is TGCGCCAGCAGCTTTGATGCCGGGACATCCTCCTACGAGCAGTACTTC.

The rearrangement joins TRBV15 to TRBJ2-5, with D possibly being TRBD1 (6 bases). Germline-derived CDR1 and CDR2 are LNHNV and YYDKDF (reference sequence). V was clipped by 4 bases and J by 1 base, with 19 bases between them. The length of the CDR3 is 17 residues. DNA of the CDR3: TGTGCCACCAGCAAAACCGACAGGCTTAAATTCCAAGAGACCCAGTACTTC. As protein: CATSKTDRLKFQETQYF. The variable domain in full, with the rest retrieved from reference TRBV15 and TRBJ2-5, is DAMVIQNPRYQVTQFGKPVTLSCSQTLNHNVMYWYQQKSSQAPKLLFHYYDKDFNNEADTPDNFQSRRPNTSFCFLDIRSPGLGDTAMYLCATSKTDRLKFQETQYFGPGTRLLVL.

This chain joins TRBV6-6 and TRBJ1-4, with unresolved D. The ends were cut back, 2 bases at V and 5 bases at J, with 6 bases in the middle. The CDR3 consists of 13 residues. In germline, CDR1 is MNHNY, CDR2 SVGAGI (reference sequence). CDR3 sequence: CASSYGGNEKLFF. In DNA, the CDR3 is TGTGCCAGCAGTTACGGTGGCAATGAAAAACTGTTTTTT.

J is TRBJ1-5 and V is TRBV28; D remains ambiguous. CDR1 is MDHEN and CDR2 is SYDVKM in the germline V gene. The CDR3 is made up of 15 amino acids. Trimming took off 1 base at V and 4 bases at J, with 11 bases between the two ends. The CDR3 spells CASSLSYVSNQPQHF. The CDR3 nucleotides are TGTGCCAGCAGTTTATCCTACGTTTCAAATCAGCCCCAGCATTTT.

The V gene is TRBV13, the J gene TRBJ2-7; possible D gene TRBD2, 6 bases. The V and J ends lost 4 bases and 7 bases respectively, with 14 bases between them. From germline, CDR1 is PRHDT and CDR2 FYEKMQ (reference sequence). This CDR3 region has 13 residues. Written as DNA, the CDR3 is TGTGCCAGCAGCTCGGGACTGAATGGGGAGCAGTACTTC. Its protein is CASSSGLNGEQYF.

The chain couples TRBV7-3 to TRBJ2-1, with 13 bases aligning to TRBD2. The CDR3 spans 15 residues. The J segment lost 9 bases and the V segment lost 4 bases, leaving 6 bases of the junction unmatched. Germline V lookup: CDR1 SGHTA, CDR2 FQGTGA. CDR3: CASSSLAGGPGEQFF. CDR3 DNA: TGTGCCAGCAGCTCACTAGCGGGAGGGCCGGGTGAGCAGTTCTTC.

The chain joins TRBV19 to TRBJ1-2, with 8 bases identical to TRBD1. The germline V gene encodes CDR1 LNHDA and CDR2 SQIVND (reference sequence). This CDR3 is 14 amino acids long. V gave up 3 bases and J gave up 3 bases; unmatched junction bases: 3. The CDR3 DNA reads TGTGCCAGTAGTATGGACAGGGCCCACTATGGCTACACCTTC. Amino acids: CASSMDRAHYGYTF.

The V gene is TRBV14, the J gene TRBJ2-1, with TRBD2 matching 7 bases. J lost 2 bases, V lost 0 bases, and 4 bases had no gene match. CDR1 is SGHDN and CDR2 is FVKESK in the germline V gene. The CDR3 runs to 16 residues. This CDR3 is CASSQDGDYPYNEQFF. CDR3 nucleotide sequence: TGTGCCAGCAGCCAAGATGGGGACTATCCCTACAATGAGCAGTTCTTC.

The chain uses TRBV29-1 and TRBJ2-1; TRBD2 matches 7 bases. CDR1 SQVTM and CDR2 ANQGSEA come from the germline V gene. The J segment lost 9 bases and the V segment lost 5 bases, leaving 4 bases of the junction unmatched. The CDR3 has 11 residues. DNA for the CDR3: TGCAGCGTTTGGGGGAGGGGTGAGCAGTTCTTC. This translates into CSVWGRGEQFF.